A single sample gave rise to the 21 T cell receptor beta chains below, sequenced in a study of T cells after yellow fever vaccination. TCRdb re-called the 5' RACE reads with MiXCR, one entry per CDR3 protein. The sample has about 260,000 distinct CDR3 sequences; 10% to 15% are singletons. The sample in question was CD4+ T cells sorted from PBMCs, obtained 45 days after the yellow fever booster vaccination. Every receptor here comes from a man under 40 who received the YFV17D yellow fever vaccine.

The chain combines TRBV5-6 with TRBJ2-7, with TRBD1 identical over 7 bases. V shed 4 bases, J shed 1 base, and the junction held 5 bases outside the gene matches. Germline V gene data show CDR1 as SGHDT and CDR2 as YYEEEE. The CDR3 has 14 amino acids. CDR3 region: CASSRRDSSYEQYF. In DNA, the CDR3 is TGTGCCAGCAGCAGAAGGGACAGTTCCTACGAGCAGTACTTC. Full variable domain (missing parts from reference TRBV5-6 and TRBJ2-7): DAGVTQSPTHLIKTRGQQVTLRCSPKSGHDTVSWYQQALGQGPQFIFQYYEEEERQRGNFPDRFSGHQFPNYSSELNVNALLLGDSALYLCASSRRDSSYEQYFGPGTRLTVT.

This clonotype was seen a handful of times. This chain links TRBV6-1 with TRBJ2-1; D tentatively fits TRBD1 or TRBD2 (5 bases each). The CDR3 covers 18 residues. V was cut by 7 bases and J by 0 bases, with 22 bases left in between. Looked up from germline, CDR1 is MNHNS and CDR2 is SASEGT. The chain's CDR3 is CASKKAVRGPGSYNEQFF. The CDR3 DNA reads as TGTGCCAGCAAAAAAGCGGTCCGGGGCCCGGGCTCCTACAATGAGCAGTTCTTC.

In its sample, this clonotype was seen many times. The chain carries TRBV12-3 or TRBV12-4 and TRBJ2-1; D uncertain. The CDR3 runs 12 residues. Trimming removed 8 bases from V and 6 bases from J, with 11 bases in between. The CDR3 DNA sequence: TGTGCCAGCGCCGGGCGGATCAATGAGCAGTTCTTC. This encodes CASAGRINEQFF.

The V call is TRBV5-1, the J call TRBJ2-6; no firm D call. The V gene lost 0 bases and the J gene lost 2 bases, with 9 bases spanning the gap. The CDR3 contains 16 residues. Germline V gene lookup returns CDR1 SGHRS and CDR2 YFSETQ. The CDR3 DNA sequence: TGCGCCAGCAGCTTGGCGGCCCCACCTGGGGCCAACGTCCTGACTTTC. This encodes CASSLAAPPGANVLTF.

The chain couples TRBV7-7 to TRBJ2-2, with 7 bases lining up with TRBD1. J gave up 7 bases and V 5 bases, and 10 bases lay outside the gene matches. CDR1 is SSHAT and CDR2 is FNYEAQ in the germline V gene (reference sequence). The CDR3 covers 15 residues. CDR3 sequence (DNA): TGTGCCAGCAGCGAGGGACAGACGGTCAGCGGGGAGCTGTTTTTT. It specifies CASSEGQTVSGELFF.

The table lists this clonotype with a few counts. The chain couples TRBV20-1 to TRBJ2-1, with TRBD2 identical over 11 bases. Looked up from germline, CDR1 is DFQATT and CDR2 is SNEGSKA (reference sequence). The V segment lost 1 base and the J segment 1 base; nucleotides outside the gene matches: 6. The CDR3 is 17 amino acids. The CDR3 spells CSARVAGGPSSYNEQFF. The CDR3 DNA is TGCAGTGCTAGAGTAGCGGGAGGGCCGTCTTCCTACAATGAGCAGTTCTTC.

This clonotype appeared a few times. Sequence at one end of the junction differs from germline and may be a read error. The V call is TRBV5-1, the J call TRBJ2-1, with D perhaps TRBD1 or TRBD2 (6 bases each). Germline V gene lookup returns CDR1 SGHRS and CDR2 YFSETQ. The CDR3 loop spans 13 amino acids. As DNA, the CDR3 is TGCGCCAGCAGTTTGGAGGGGGAGGTTGAGCAGTTCTTC. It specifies CASSLEGEVEQFF.

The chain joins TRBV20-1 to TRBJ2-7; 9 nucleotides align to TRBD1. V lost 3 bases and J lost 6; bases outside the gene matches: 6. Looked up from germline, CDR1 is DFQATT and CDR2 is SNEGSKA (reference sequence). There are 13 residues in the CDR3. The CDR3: CSARGTGLREQYF. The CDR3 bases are TGCAGTGCTAGGGGGACAGGGCTTCGCGAGCAGTACTTC.

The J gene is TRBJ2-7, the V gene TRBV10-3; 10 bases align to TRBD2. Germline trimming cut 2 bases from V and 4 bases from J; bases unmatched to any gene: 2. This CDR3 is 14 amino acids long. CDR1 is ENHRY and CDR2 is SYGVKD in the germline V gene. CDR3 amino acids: CAISEASGRYEQYF. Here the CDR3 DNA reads TGTGCCATCAGTGAGGCTAGCGGGAGATACGAGCAGTACTTC.

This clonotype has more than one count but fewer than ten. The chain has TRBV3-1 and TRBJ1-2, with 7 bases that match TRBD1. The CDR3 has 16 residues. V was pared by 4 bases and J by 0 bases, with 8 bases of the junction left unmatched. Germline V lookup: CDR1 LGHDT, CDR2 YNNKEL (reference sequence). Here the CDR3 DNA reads TGTGCCAGCAGCCCCCGACAGGGTGGGACTAACTATGGCTACACCTTC. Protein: CASSPRQGGTNYGYTF.

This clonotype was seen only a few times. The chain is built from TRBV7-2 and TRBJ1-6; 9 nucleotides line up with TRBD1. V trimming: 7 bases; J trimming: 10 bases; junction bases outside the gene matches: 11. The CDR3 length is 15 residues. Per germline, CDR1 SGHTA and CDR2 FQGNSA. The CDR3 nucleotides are TGTGCCAGCACCTTGTTCCGGGACAGGGCCTCACCCCTCCACTTT. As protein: CASTLFRDRASPLHF.

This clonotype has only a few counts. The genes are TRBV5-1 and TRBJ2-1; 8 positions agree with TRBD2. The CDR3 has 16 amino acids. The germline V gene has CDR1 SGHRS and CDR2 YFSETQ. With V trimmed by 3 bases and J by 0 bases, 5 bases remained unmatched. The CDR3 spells CASSSGGGSSYNEQFF. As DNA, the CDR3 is TGCGCCAGCAGCTCGGGCGGGGGGAGCTCCTACAATGAGCAGTTCTTC.

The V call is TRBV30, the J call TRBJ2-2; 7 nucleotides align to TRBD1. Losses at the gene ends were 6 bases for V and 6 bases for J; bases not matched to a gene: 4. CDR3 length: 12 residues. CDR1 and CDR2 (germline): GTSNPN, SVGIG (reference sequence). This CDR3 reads CACQQGPGELFF. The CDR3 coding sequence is TGTGCCTGCCAACAGGGGCCCGGGGAGCTGTTTTTT.

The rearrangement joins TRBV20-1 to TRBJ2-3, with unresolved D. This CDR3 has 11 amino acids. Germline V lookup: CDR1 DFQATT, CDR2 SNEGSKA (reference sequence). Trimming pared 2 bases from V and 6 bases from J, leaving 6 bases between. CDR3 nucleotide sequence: TGCAGTGCTAGACCAAAGGATACGCAGTATTTT. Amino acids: CSARPKDTQYF.

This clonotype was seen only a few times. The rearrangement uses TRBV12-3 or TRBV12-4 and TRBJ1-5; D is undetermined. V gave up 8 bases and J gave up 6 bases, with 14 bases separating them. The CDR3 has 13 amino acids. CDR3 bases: TGTGCCAGCGGAGCTCTGGTCGGTCAGCCCCAGCATTTT. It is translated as CASGALVGQPQHF.

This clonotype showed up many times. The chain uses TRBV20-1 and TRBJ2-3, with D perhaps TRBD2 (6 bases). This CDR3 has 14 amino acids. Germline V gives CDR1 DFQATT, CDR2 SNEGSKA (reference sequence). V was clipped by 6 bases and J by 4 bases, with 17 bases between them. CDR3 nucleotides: TGCAGTGCAAGGGAGGAACCTCTTGCAGATACGCAGTATTTT. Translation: CSAREEPLADTQYF.

CDR3 bases: TGTGCCAGCAGCCAAGATAGGCTAGCTTTGTCGGTTGAGACCCAGTACTTC. Translated: CASSQDRLALSVETQYF. The chain has TRBV4-2 and TRBJ2-5; tentatively, D is TRBD2 (5 bases). V lost 0 bases, J lost 5 bases, and 19 bases lay in between. This CDR3 region has 17 residues. CDR1 and CDR2 (germline): LGHNA, YNFKEQ.

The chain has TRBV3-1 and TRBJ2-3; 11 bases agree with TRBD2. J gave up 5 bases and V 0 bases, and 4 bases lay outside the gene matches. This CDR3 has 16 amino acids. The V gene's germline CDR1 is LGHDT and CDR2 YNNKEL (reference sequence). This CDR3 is CASSQDLLAGVDTQYF. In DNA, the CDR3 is TGTGCCAGCAGCCAAGATCTACTAGCGGGAGTAGATACGCAGTATTTT.

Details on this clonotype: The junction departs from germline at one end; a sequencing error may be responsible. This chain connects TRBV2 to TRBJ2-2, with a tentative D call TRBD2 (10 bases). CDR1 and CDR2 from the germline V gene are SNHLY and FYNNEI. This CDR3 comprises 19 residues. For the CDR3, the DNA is TGTGCCTGCAGTTTTGGGACAGGGCAACTAGCGGGGTACACCGGGGAGCTGTTTTTT. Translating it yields CACSFGTGQLAGYTGELFF.

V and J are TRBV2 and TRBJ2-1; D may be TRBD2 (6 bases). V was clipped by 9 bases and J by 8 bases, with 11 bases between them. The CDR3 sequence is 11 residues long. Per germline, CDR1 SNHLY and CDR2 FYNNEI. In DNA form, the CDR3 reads TGTGCCAGGGCGGCGGGGTATGAGCAGTTCTTC. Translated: CARAAGYEQFF.

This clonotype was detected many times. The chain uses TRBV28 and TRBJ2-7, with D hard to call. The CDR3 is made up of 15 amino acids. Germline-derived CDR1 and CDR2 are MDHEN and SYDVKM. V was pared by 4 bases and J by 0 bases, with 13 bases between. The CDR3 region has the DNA TGTGCCAGCAGTTCCCCTCGCCCCAGCTCCTACGAGCAGTACTTC. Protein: CASSSPRPSSYEQYF.